The next 12 T cell receptor beta chains were all read from a single sample in a study of blood T cells in healthy people across ages. A sample-barcoded 5' primer and a J-beta primer mix were used in a second PCR of roughly 6 to 11 cycles. One entry per CDR3 protein results from TCRdb running MiXCR on the 5' RACE reads. The sample lists hundreds of thousands of distinct CDR3 sequences; 40% to 50% were seen once. The sample was blood. Receptor source: a man older than 75 in good health.

This clonotype turned up a few times. The chain uses TRBV12-3 or TRBV12-4 and TRBJ2-5; 7 positions match TRBD1. V shed 8 bases and J 11 bases; nucleotides not matched to a gene: 14. CDR3 length equals 13 residues. The CDR3 sequence: CASWSQGDGEQYF. CDR3 nucleotide sequence: TGTGCCAGCTGGTCTCAGGGGGATGGTGAGCAGTACTTC.

In regard to this clonotype: An end of the junction does not agree with germline; a read error may underlie this. V is TRBV12-3 or TRBV12-4 and J is TRBJ2-3; D uncertain. The CDR3 extends over 14 amino acids. The CDR3 nucleotides read TGTGCCAGCAGTCCTAACATGAGCACAGATGCGCAGTATTTT. Translating it yields CASSPNMSTDAQYF.

This chain joins TRBV28 and TRBJ2-1; D possibly matches TRBD1 or TRBD2 (6 bases each). The ends were cut back, 6 bases at V and 12 bases at J, with 24 bases in the middle. The germline gives CDR1 MDHEN, CDR2 SYDVKM. This CDR3 is built from 15 residues. CDR3 in DNA: TGTGCCAGCAGCCCGCCGGGGGCGAACGACTTAGGGCAGTTCTTC. Encoded protein: CASSPPGANDLGQFF.

This clonotype was counted between two and nine times. The V and J genes are TRBV4-1 and TRBJ2-1; no firm D call. There are 14 residues in the CDR3. Germline V CDR1 and CDR2: MGHRA, YSYEKL. V lost 2 bases and J 0 bases, leaving 5 bases between the germline ends. This chain's CDR3 is CASSQPYSYNEQFF. CDR3 nucleotide sequence: TGCGCCAGCAGCCAACCATACTCCTACAATGAGCAGTTCTTC.

This clonotype was observed a handful of times. This chain uses TRBV6-2 or TRBV6-3 with TRBJ1-2; the D is unclear. The CDR3 sequence is 12 residues long. CDR1 and CDR2 (germline): MNHEY, SVGEGT. Trimming removed 2 bases at V and 4 bases at J, with 5 bases between. The CDR3 DNA follows: TGTGCCAGCAGTTACGAGGTCTATGGCTACACCTTC. This encodes CASSYEVYGYTF.

In this sample, this clonotype turned up a few times. V and J are TRBV6-2 or TRBV6-3 and TRBJ2-5, with D uncertain. The CDR3 runs to 15 residues. Trimming stripped 4 bases from V and 6 bases from J, with 18 bases between. Germline CDR1 reads MNHEY; CDR2 reads SVGEGT. As DNA, the CDR3 is TGTGCCAGCAGTTCCTCCCTAGACCTCGGTCAGACCCAGTACTTC. It encodes CASSSSLDLGQTQYF.

This clonotype has only a few counts. The V gene is TRBV20-1, the J gene TRBJ2-3; possible D gene TRBD2, 6 bases. The CDR3 has 15 residues. Trimming took 5 bases from V and 3 from J, leaving 18 bases between them. The germline V gene encodes CDR1 DFQATT and CDR2 SNEGSKA (reference sequence). The CDR3 loop is CSAFSGGIMTDTQYF. In DNA, the CDR3 is TGCAGTGCTTTCTCCGGGGGTATAATGACAGATACGCAGTATTTT.

This clonotype has more than one count but fewer than ten. This chain joins TRBV6-6 and TRBJ2-7, with D uncertain. The CDR3 has 12 residues. V lost 5 bases and J 4 bases, leaving 9 bases between the germline ends. The V gene's germline CDR1 is MNHNY and CDR2 SVGAGI (reference sequence). CDR3 nucleotides: TGTGCCAGCAGTCGAGTGGAATACGAGCAGTACTTC. This translates into CASSRVEYEQYF.

This chain uses TRBV14 with TRBJ2-2, with D hard to call. The ends were cut back, 1 base at V and 4 bases at J, with 7 bases in the middle. CDR3 length: 14 amino acids. Germline V lookup: CDR1 SGHDN, CDR2 FVKESK. CDR3 DNA: TGTGCCAGCAGCCAAGGAGGCATCACCGGGGAGCTGTTTTTT. Translating it yields CASSQGGITGELFF.

The rearrangement links TRBV4-3 to TRBJ2-7, with a possible D match to TRBD2 (5 bases). This CDR3 spans 15 amino acids. Trimming took off 1 base at V and 3 bases at J, with 13 bases between the two ends. In germline, CDR1 is LGHNA, CDR2 YSLEER. CDR3 DNA: TGCGCCAGCAGCCAAGTGTTGGCCAGCGGCTACGAGCAGTACTTC. This gives the protein CASSQVLASGYEQYF.

The chain recombines TRBV2 with TRBJ1-4, with 8 nucleotides matching TRBD1. The CDR3 loop spans 15 amino acids. Germline V gives CDR1 SNHLY, CDR2 FYNNEI. Trimming took 2 bases from V and 8 from J; bases not matched to a gene: 7. The CDR3 DNA is TGTGCCAGCAGTGAATGGCAGGGGGCATACGAAAAACTGTTTTTT. Translation gives CASSEWQGAYEKLFF.

The chain recombines TRBV6-1 with TRBJ2-3; D is tentatively TRBD1 or TRBD2 (5 bases each). Germline V lookup: CDR1 MNHNS, CDR2 SASEGT. The CDR3 runs to 17 residues. Trimming cost V 6 bases and J 2 bases, with 21 bases left between them. The CDR3 loop is CASSPYRTVLNTDTQYF. The CDR3 DNA is TGTGCCAGCAGCCCTTACAGGACTGTCCTGAACACAGATACGCAGTATTTT.